This TCR beta chain was captured by sequencing in a study of read filtering for tumor transcriptome and immune sequencing. On the study more broadly: After DNase treatment, RNA was made into whole-transcriptome libraries. RNA-seq yielded only roughly 80 to 1,300 TCR reads, IR-seq about 4 to 10.27 million.

The CDR3 covers 17 residues. Trimming stripped 7 bases from V and 5 bases from J, with 23 bases between. Findings of the study overall: In IR-seq, single-read clonotypes were 70% to 85% of clonotypes but roughly 3.5% of reads. IR-seq captured clonotypes deeper and more reliably than RNA-seq.

From around 440 ng of RNA, a library with molecular barcoded alpha/delta and beta/gamma adaptors was made. TCRdb redid the calling of the reads with MiXCR, one entry per CDR3 protein. Seen here are roughly 82,000 distinct CDR3 sequences, roughly an eighth observed once, and the top ten hold 15%. The sample holds many counts of this clonotype. The antigen is undetermined. The sample consisted of a population of CD138-negative cells sorted from bone marrow. This TCR was sampled from a donor aged 40 or over with multiple myeloma. This chain connects TRBV12-3 or TRBV12-4 to TRBJ2-2; D might be TRBD2 (6 bases). The CDR3 here is CASTDATPGSPTGELFF. For the CDR3, the DNA is TGTGCCAGCACCGACGCCACTCCCGGGAGCCCAACCGGGGAGCTGTTTTTT.